A selection of T cell receptor beta chains follows, all from one sample in a study of blood T cell repertoires in COVID-19. TCRdb's copy holds only in-frame clones and misses some; the assay was immunoSEQ multiplex PCR. The sample contains about 83,000 clones, 87% of which appear only once. What was sequenced was peripheral blood. Receptors were obtained from a woman aged 45-65 years with active or convalescent COVID-19. Both conserved end residues are trimmed from each CDR3.

j_call v_call cdr3_length cdr3_aa
TRBJ1-4 TRBV20-1 17 SASRGGTGSTRTNEKLF
TRBJ2-2 TRBV6-5 13 ASSYWRREAGELF
TRBJ1-1 TRBV4-1 13 ASSQGDSMNTEAF
TRBJ1-6 TRBV7-2 12 ASRLTGESSPLH
TRBJ1-2 TRBV7-9 16 ASSFPVQGLGFDWGYT
TRBJ1-4 TRBV27 13 ASSLGVGQNEKLF
TRBJ1-1 TRBV19 10 ASLQGNTEAF
TRBJ1-5 TRBV27 16 ASSLAGTGGRSNQPQH
TRBJ2-1 TRBV7-8 13 ASSLVGGSYNEQF
TRBJ2-7 TRBV4-3 12 ASSQSSGKYEQY
TRBJ2-3 TRBV30 13 AWSGWRAFTDTQY
TRBJ2-5 TRBV7-3 14 ASRTLPQRGQETQY
TRBJ2-7 TRBV19 13 ASSIGTKSSYEQY
TRBJ2-5 TRBV4-3 12 ASSQEGRQETQY
TRBJ2-7 TRBV5-5 11 ASSSDISYEQY
TRBJ1-3 TRBV27 13 ASSPLGEGGNTIY
TRBJ1-5 TRBV6-6 15 ASSPRQGIGSDQPQH
TRBJ2-2 TRBV2 15 ASSEMSWAGDTGELF
TRBJ1-1 TRBV15 12 ATSTRRRNTEAF
TRBJ1-1 TRBV7-9 12 ASSLVPENTEAF
TRBJ2-7 TRBV19 13 ASSKLGQDSYEQY
TRBJ1-2 TRBV6-2/TRBV6-3 9 ASSHGPAGT
TRBJ1-1 TRBV2 9 ASSVAQEAF
TRBJ2-5 TRBV18 10 ATSQGEETQY
TRBJ2-5 TRBV27 13 ASSLGQAGGETQY
TRBJ2-7 TRBV13 15 ASSYGTSGGPSYEQY
TRBJ2-1 TRBV7-2 10 ASSPPRGEQF
TRBJ2-2 TRBV9 10 ASSEVTGELF